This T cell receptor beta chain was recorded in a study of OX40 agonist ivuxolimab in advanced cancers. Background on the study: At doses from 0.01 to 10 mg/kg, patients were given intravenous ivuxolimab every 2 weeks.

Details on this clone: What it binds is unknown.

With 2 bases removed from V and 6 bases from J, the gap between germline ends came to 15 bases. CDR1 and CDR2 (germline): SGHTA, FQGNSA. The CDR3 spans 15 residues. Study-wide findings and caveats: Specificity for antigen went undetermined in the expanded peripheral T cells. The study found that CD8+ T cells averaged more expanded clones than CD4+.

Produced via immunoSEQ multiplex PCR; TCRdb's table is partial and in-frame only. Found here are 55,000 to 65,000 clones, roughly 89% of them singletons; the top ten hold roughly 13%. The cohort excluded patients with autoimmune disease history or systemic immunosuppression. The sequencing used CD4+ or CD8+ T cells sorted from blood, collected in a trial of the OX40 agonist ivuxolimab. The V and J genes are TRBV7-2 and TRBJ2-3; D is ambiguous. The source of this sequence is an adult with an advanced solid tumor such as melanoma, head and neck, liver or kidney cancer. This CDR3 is CASSLNSRVGDTQYF. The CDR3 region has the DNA TGTGCCAGCAGCTTAAATTCCCGCGTAGGGGATACGCAGTATTTT.